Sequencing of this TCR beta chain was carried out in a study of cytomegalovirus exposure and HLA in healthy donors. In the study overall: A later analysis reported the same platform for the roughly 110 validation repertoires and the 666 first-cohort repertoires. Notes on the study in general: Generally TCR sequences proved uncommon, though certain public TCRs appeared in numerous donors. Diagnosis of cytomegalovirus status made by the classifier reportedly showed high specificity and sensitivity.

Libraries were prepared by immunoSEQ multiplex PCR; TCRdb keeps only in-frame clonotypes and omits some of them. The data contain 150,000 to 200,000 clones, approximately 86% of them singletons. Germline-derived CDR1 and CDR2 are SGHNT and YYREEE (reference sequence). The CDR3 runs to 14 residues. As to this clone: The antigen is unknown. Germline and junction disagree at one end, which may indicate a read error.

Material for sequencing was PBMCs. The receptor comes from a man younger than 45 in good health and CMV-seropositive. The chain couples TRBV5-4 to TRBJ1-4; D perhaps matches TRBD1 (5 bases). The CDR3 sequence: CASSPSPGEEKLFF. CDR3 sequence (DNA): TGTGCGAGCAGCCCGAGCCCGGGGGAGGAAAAACTGTTTTTT.